The present entry profiles one TCR beta chain with its context. Its antigen is undetermined. The data derive from a study of T-cell reconstitution after alpha-beta-depleted transplantation in children. Study-level results: Alpha-beta T cells present about two months after transplant were reported to originate from several hundred expanded graft clones. Among T cells one year after transplant, newly produced cells accounted for most counts and diversity.

During its preparation, the TCRbeta library received unique molecular identifiers. TCRdb reanalysed the PCR reads using MiXCR and keeps one entry per CDR3 protein. The sample yields about 350,000 distinct CDR3 sequences, under 20% seen once. J gave up 4 bases and V 5 bases, and 4 bases lay outside the gene matches. This CDR3 is built from 13 residues. Germline V gene lookup returns CDR1 SGHVS and CDR2 FQNEAQ. The TCR sequence derives from a male patient under 10 years old who had a stem cell transplant for acute lymphoblastic leukemia, so the T cells may come from the graft donor. The sequences come from PBMCs, mostly from graft donor cells, collected 360 days after TCRalphabeta/CD19-depleted stem cell transplant. The chain has TRBV7-8 and TRBJ1-1, with TRBD1 identical over 7 bases. The CDR3 sequence is CASSIRGTTEAFF. The CDR3 nucleotides read TGTGCCAGCAGCATCAGGGGGACCACTGAAGCTTTCTTT.